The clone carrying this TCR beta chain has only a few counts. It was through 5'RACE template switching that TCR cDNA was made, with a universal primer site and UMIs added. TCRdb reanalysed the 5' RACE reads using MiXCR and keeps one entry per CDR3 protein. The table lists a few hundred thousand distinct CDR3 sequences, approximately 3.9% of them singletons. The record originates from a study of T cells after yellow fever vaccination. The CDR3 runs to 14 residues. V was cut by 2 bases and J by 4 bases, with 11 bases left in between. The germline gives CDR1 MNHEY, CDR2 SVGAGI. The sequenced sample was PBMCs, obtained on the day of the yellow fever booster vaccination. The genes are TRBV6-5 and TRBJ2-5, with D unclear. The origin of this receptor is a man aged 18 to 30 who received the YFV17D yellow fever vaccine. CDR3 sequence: CASSYANWGETQYF. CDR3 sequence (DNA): TGTGCCAGCAGTTACGCCAACTGGGGAGAGACCCAGTACTTC.